Below, one T cell receptor beta chain is given with its context. The sample comes from a study of blood T cell repertoires in COVID-19. Overall study context: Acute and convalescent COVID-19 samples came from the United States, Italy and Spain. The cDNA or gDNA used as material had been derived from T cells, B-cell-depleted T cells, or PBMCs.

Looked up from germline, CDR1 is SGDLS and CDR2 is YYNGEE. The CDR3 loop spans 15 amino acids. Trimming cost V 0 bases and J 4 bases, with 11 bases left between them. In the authors' methods: Cell counts per sample came from amplifying reference gene primers. TCRdb keeps only in-frame clones here, not all; method: immunoSEQ multiplex PCR. V, J and clone size were drawn from that table, and D and trimming were deduced from the DNA. The table records 150,000 to 200,000 clones, 85% of them present only once. The chain combines TRBV9 with TRBJ2-1; D is perhaps TRBD1 (5 bases). This clonotype was obtained from a woman in her sixties or seventies with acute or convalescent COVID-19. Sequencing input: peripheral blood. DNA of the CDR3: TGTGCCAGCAGCGTAGGGGGCGGAACTTACAATGAGCAGTTCTTC. As protein: CASSVGGGTYNEQFF. The variable domain in full, completed from reference TRBV9 and TRBJ2-1, reads DSGVTQTPKHLITATGQRVTLRCSPRSGDLSVYWYQQSLDQGLQFLIQYYNGEERAKGNILERFSAQQFPDLHSELNLSSLELGDSALYFCASSVGGGTYNEQFFGPGTRLTVL.